These T cell receptor beta chains were read from a single sample in a study of T cells in Graves' hyperthyroidism and ophthalmopathy. Each CDR3 protein gets one entry after TCRdb re-called the multiplex PCR reads with MiXCR. The table lists around 620,000 distinct CDR3 sequences, under 20% of them singletons. Source material: blood. These receptor sequences come from a woman in her twenties or thirties with Graves' hyperthyroidism. CDR3s include the opening cysteine and the closing phenylalanine or tryptophan. D genes are given only for firm matches. Part of the rows lack a size; the others show once, few, many or a class for expanded clones.

d_call	clone_size	j_call	v_call	cdr3_nt	cdr3_aa
TRBD1	NA	TRBJ2-7	TRBV5-1	TGCGCCAGCAGATGGGGACAGACCGCCTACGAGCAGTACTTC	CASRWGQTAYEQYF
TRBD1	few	TRBJ2-1	TRBV5-6	TGTGCCAGCAGCTTGGCCCGACAGGGTTTCAATGAGCAGTTCTTC	CASSLARQGFNEQFF
NA	many	TRBJ2-3	TRBV6-1	TGTGCCAGCAGTGATCCGGGGCTCGGAACAGATACGCAGTATTTT	CASSDPGLGTDTQYF
NA	NA	TRBJ2-1	TRBV9	TGTGCCAGCAGCCCCCCCAGAGGAGCAGGTGAGCAGTTCTTC	CASSPPRGAGEQFF
NA	many	TRBJ2-7	TRBV30	TGTGCCTGGCTCGGGAGCTCCTACGAGCAGTACTTC	CAWLGSSYEQYF
TRBD2	many	TRBJ2-5	TRBV11-2	TGTGCCAGCAGCTTTAGCGGGAGTTGGGGGACCCAGTACTTC	CASSFSGSWGTQYF
NA	NA	TRBJ2-7	TRBV6-1	TGTGCCAGCAGTGAAGCTCGTCCGCCCCGGGTCGAGCAGTACTTC	CASSEARPPRVEQYF
TRBD2	NA	TRBJ2-3	TRBV6-2/TRBV6-3	TGTCCAGCGGGTGTGACTAGCCCCACAGATACGCAGTATTTT	CPAGVTSPTDTQYF
NA	many	TRBJ1-2	TRBV12-3/TRBV12-4	TGTGCCAGCAGTTTAGTGGGGGCGGCGAACTATGGCTACACCTTC	CASSLVGAANYGYTF
NA	many	TRBJ2-7	TRBV28	TGTGCCAGCAGTTGGCGGAACTACGAGCAGTACTTC	CASSWRNYEQYF
TRBD1	NA	TRBJ1-2	TRBV29-1	TGCAGCGTTGATTGGGGGTGGGGACAGGGGGGTTTCGGCTACACCTTC	CSVDWGWGQGGFGYTF
NA	few	TRBJ1-3	TRBV7-9	TGTGCCAGCAGCCCCGGACAGCCAAACTCTGGAAACACCATATATTTT	CASSPGQPNSGNTIYF
TRBD2	many	TRBJ2-2	TRBV11-1	TGTGCCAGCAGCATGGGACTAGCGGGAGTCGACACCGGGGAGCTGTTTTTT	CASSMGLAGVDTGELFF
NA	many	TRBJ1-2	TRBV27	TGTGCCAGCAGTTTGGGCGGAGCTAACTATGGCTACACCTTC	CASSLGGANYGYTF
TRBD2	many	TRBJ2-7	TRBV4-2	TGTGCCAGCAGCCAAGGCGGGGCAGCGGGAGCGATCTACGAGCAGTACTTC	CASSQGGAAGAIYEQYF
TRBD1	NA	TRBJ2-7	TRBV29-1	TGCAGCGTTGGGGGCGGGCAGGGGGCTGACGAGCAGTACTTC	CSVGGGQGADEQYF
NA	NA	TRBJ2-3	TRBV12-5	TGTGCTAGTGGTTTCGGTACGGCAGATACGCAGTATTTT	CASGFGTADTQYF
NA	many	TRBJ1-5	TRBV19	TGTGCCAGTACTAAGGACATCGGCAATCAGCCCCAGCATTTT	CASTKDIGNQPQHF
NA	many	TRBJ2-2	TRBV7-2	TGTGCCAGCAGCTCCTCATGGGGCCCCCGGGAGCTGTTTTTT	CASSSSWGPRELFF
NA	many	TRBJ1-2	TRBV5-1	TGCGCCAGCAGCTTGGAGCTAGCCGGCGGAGGGGGCTACACCTTC	CASSLELAGGGGYTF
NA	NA	TRBJ2-2	TRBV9	TGTGCCAGCAGCGTAAGCAGGGCCTTCTCCGGGGAGCTGTTTTTT	CASSVSRAFSGELFF
NA	NA	TRBJ1-2	TRBV6-2/TRBV6-3	TGTGCCAGACGCCCTACGTCCGGCTACACCTTC	CARRPTSGYTF
NA	many	TRBJ2-5	TRBV18	TGTGCCAGCTCACCACAGCCAGGAGAGACCCAGTACTTC	CASSPQPGETQYF
TRBD1	NA	TRBJ1-5	TRBV18	TGTGCCAGCACGACAGGGAGGAATCAGCCCCAGCATTTT	CASTTGRNQPQHF
NA	many	TRBJ1-6	TRBV3-1	TGTGCCAGCAGTCCGACATCGGGAGGATCACCCCTCCACTTT	CASSPTSGGSPLHF
NA	many	TRBJ1-2	TRBV28	TGTGCCAGCGGGGGGTATGGCTACACCTTC	CASGGYGYTF
TRBD2	many	TRBJ2-1	TRBV7-2	TGTGCCAGCAGCCGCGGGACTAGCGGGAGCAATGAGCAGTTCTTC	CASSRGTSGSNEQFF
TRBD1	NA	TRBJ1-2	TRBV11-1	TGTGCCAGCAGCTCCCCCGGGACAGAGGGCTACACCTTC	CASSSPGTEGYTF
TRBD1	NA	TRBJ2-3	TRBV7-3	TGTGCCAGCAGCTTAAGGGGACAGGACACAGATACGCAGTATTTT	CASSLRGQDTDTQYF
NA	many	TRBJ1-2	TRBV13	TGTGCCAGCAGCAGGGCCGGGCGGGACTATGGCTACACCTTC	CASSRAGRDYGYTF
TRBD2	once	TRBJ2-3	TRBV19	TGTGCCAGTAGTAGAGATAGCGGGATCCCAGATACGCAGTATTTT	CASSRDSGIPDTQYF
NA	many	TRBJ1-1	TRBV3-1	TGTGCCAGCAGCCAGGGGGCTACTGAAGCTTTCTTT	CASSQGATEAFF
NA	few	TRBJ1-3	TRBV7-2	TGTGCCAGCAGCCAGGACGGTAGCTCTGGAAACACCATATATTTT	CASSQDGSSGNTIYF